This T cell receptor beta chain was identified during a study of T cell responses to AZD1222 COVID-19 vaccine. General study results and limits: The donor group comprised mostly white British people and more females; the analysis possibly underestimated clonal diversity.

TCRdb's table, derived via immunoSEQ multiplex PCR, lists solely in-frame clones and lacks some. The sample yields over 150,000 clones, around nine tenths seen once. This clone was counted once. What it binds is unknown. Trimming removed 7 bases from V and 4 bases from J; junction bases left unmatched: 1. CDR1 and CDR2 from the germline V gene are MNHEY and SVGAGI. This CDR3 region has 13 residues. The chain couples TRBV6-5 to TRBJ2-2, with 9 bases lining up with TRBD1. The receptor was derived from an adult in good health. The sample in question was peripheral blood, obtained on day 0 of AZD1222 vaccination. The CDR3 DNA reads TGTGCCAGCATGGACAGGGGCACCGGGGAGCTGTTTTTT. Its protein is CASMDRGTGELFF.